This T cell receptor (beta chain) was captured in a study of response to subunit inactivated influenza vaccine. Study outcomes and limitations: Seasonal influenza vaccination, on each occasion, was suggested by the authors to recruit few new T cells.

Germline V CDR1 and CDR2: SNHLY, FYNNEI. The CDR3 has 15 residues. V lost 0 bases and J 0 bases, leaving 9 bases between the germline ends. Worth noting for this clonotype: Its antigen is currently unknown.

MiXCR, applied by TCRdb to the RT-PCR reads, yields one record per CDR3 protein. Here the sample spans about 190,000 distinct CDR3 sequences, over 13% being singletons. The TCR comes from a middle-aged man who received an inactivated influenza vaccine. The V and J genes are TRBV2 and TRBJ2-7, with D possibly being TRBD1 or TRBD2 (5 bases each). The input for sequencing was CD8+ T cells sorted from PBMCs, taken around 5 days after vaccination. As DNA, the CDR3 is TGTGCCAGCAGTGAAGCGAGGGACGGCTCCTACGAGCAGTACTTC. Translation gives CASSEARDGSYEQYF.